The source of this T cell receptor (beta chain) is a study of blood T cells in healthy people across ages. About the research overall: Per two T cells, about one barcoded beta molecule was captured through template switching.

Germline V gene data show CDR1 as LGHDT and CDR2 as YNNKEL (reference sequence). There are 17 residues in the CDR3. Unmatched junction bases numbered 12, after V lost 5 bases and J lost 2 bases. The second PCR ran about 6 to 12 cycles with a sample-barcoded 5' primer and J-beta primers. Tags on each cDNA molecule came from a template-switch adaptor with 12 random nucleotides. One entry per CDR3 protein, called by TCRdb with MiXCR from the 5' RACE reads. The sample consists of around 900,000 distinct CDR3 sequences, 45% to 60% of them appearing once. Peripheral blood samples of roughly 9.8 milliliters were drawn from each donor.

The sequencing input was blood. The chain is built from TRBV3-1 and TRBJ2-3; 8 bases align to TRBD2. The clonotype was recovered from a woman aged 55-75 years in good health. The CDR3 reads CASSDLSLADPTDTQYF. The DNA for the CDR3 is TGTGCCAGCAGCGACCTTTCACTAGCGGACCCCACAGATACGCAGTATTTT.